This TCR beta chain appears in the sequencing data of a study of blood T cell repertoires in COVID-19. Turning to the study itself: Donors in the United States, Italy and Spain gave samples during acute or convalescent COVID-19. T cells, B-cell-depleted T cells, or PBMCs provided the cDNA or gDNA that served as material.

The Seattle site enrolled patients during active infection and followed them longitudinally. Trimming left V 5 bases short and J 5 bases short, with 13 bases between. Germline V lookup: CDR1 MNHEY, CDR2 SMNVEV (reference sequence). The CDR3 is 15 residues long. In the original processing: Amplifying reference gene primers gave estimates of nucleated cell counts. Data came from immunoSEQ multiplex PCR; TCRdb stores just in-frame clones and leaves some out. V, J and clone size are those of that table, while D and trimming were read from the DNA. The sample records about 170,000 clones, roughly 93% being singletons.

The chain has TRBV27 and TRBJ1-6, with D uncertain. The sequence came from a man between 18 and 29 years old with COVID-19, enrolled during active disease. The sample taken for sequencing was peripheral blood. CDR3 loop: CASSPVVVDNSPLHF. The CDR3 DNA sequence: TGTGCCAGCAGTCCGGTGGTTGTGGATAATTCACCCCTCCACTTT.